The entry that follows covers one T cell receptor (beta chain) sequence. One base away lies a much larger clone, so this may be a sequencing read error. CDR3 size: 14 residues. V dropped 0 bases and J dropped 4 bases, with 10 bases sitting between them. The V gene's germline CDR1 is SGHRS and CDR2 YFSETQ. Semi-nested PCR with Nested Universal Primer A followed constant-region reverse priming of full-length variable regions. TCRdb processed the 5' RACE reads anew with MiXCR; each CDR3 protein has one entry. The top ten clones hold less than 4% of a sample with about 34,000 distinct CDR3 sequences, about 26% of them seen once.

The chain employs TRBV5-1 and TRBJ1-1, with D perhaps matching TRBD1 (6 bases). This TCR was sampled from a female donor with breast cancer. The sample comprised naive CD4+ T cells sorted from a lymph node. This sample's subset: naive CD4+ T cells, CD4+CD45RA+CD25-. The CDR3 loop is CASSLDRVITEAFF. The CDR3 DNA reads as TGCGCCAGCAGCTTGGACAGGGTGATCACTGAAGCTTTCTTT.